Below are 15 T cell receptor beta chains sequenced from a single sample in a study of blood T cell repertoires in COVID-19. Profiling relied on immunoSEQ multiplex PCR, and the TCRdb table lists in-frame clones only, not all of them. Here the sample spans about 49,000 clones, roughly 80% being singletons. The sequencing sample was made of peripheral blood. The receptor set was obtained from a woman aged 60-75 years with acute or convalescent COVID-19.

V is TRBV27 and J is TRBJ2-7, with D possibly matching TRBD1 (6 bases). The germline V and J ends were trimmed by 4 bases and 4 bases, with 8 bases remaining between them. The CDR3 sequence is 12 residues long. CDR1 and CDR2 from the germline V gene are MNHEY and SMNVEV (reference sequence). The CDR3 nucleotides are TGTGCCAGCAGTTCCCAGGGGTACGAGCAGTACTTC. Its translation is CASSSQGYEQYF.

This chain uses TRBV28 with TRBJ1-6, with TRBD1 matching 8 bases. J was trimmed by 9 bases and V by 3 bases; bases with no gene match: 7. There are 15 residues in the CDR3. Germline values: CDR1 MDHEN, CDR2 SYDVKM. The CDR3 DNA reads as TGTGCCAGCAGTTTGCAGGGGGCGCGGGGTTCACCCCTCCACTTT. Translated, it gives CASSLQGARGSPLHF.

The count of this clone is one. V usage is TRBV18 and J usage is TRBJ1-4, with D possibly TRBD1 on 6 matching bases. The germline V and J ends were trimmed by 5 bases and 6 bases, with 10 bases remaining between them. Germline V gene data show CDR1 as KGHSH and CDR2 as LQKENI. The CDR3 contains 13 residues. This chain's CDR3 is CASSLRQDEKLFF. CDR3 in DNA: TGTGCCAGCTCATTACGACAGGATGAAAAACTGTTTTTT.

The DNA of the CDR3 is TGTGCCAGCAGCCCTCAGGGGGCCGGGGGACGGCGGACCCAGTACTTC. Amino acids: CASSPQGAGGRRTQYF. This chain links TRBV7-2 with TRBJ2-5; the match to TRBD1 covers 8 bases. CDR1 SGHTA and CDR2 FQGNSA come from the germline V gene. CDR3 length: 16 residues. Unmatched junction bases numbered 15, after V lost 5 bases and J lost 7 bases. The complete variable domain, with remaining parts taken from reference TRBV7-2 and TRBJ2-5, reads GAGVSQSPSNKVTEKGKDVELRCDPISGHTALYWYRQSLGQGLEFLIYFQGNSAPDKSGLPSDRFSAERTGGSVSTLTIQRTQQEDSAVYLCASSPQGAGGRRTQYFGPGTRLLVL.

The rearrangement uses TRBV20-1 and TRBJ1-4; D is perhaps TRBD1 (6 bases). The V gene lost 3 bases and the J gene lost 7 bases, with 30 bases spanning the gap. From germline, CDR1 is DFQATT and CDR2 SNEGSKA (reference sequence). The CDR3 covers 19 residues. DNA of the CDR3: TGCAGTGCTAGTAGTAACCCACTACTCAGGGGATCGGGACGTGAAAAACTGTTTTTT. Protein: CSASSNPLLRGSGREKLFF.

V gene TRBV5-6 combines with J gene TRBJ2-1, with a weak D call TRBD2 (5 bases). Germline loops: CDR1 SGHDT, CDR2 YYEEEE. The V end lost 0 bases, the J end lost 5 bases, and 9 bases lay between the germline ends. This CDR3 has 14 residues. The CDR3 sequence: CASSLGTGNNEQFF. The CDR3, as DNA: TGTGCCAGCAGCTTGGGGACGGGGAACAATGAGCAGTTCTTC.

The chain uses TRBV5-1 and TRBJ2-1; maybe TRBD1 (6 bases). The V end lost 0 bases, the J end lost 4 bases, and 20 bases lay between the germline ends. Germline V CDR1 and CDR2: SGHRS, YFSETQ. The CDR3 runs 18 residues. In nucleotides, the CDR3 is TGCGCCAGCAGCTTGGGACAGGCATTCGGTCGGCCATACAATGAGCAGTTCTTC. Its protein product is CASSLGQAFGRPYNEQFF.

The genes are TRBV25-1 and TRBJ2-7, with TRBD1 matching over 11 bases. The CDR3 sequence is 16 residues long. From germline, CDR1 is MGHDK and CDR2 SYGVNS. Unmatched junction bases numbered 7, after V lost 3 bases and J lost 3 bases. The CDR3 region has the DNA TGTGCCAGCAGTGATCCGGGGACAGGGGGTCTCTACGAGCAGTACTTC. It encodes CASSDPGTGGLYEQYF.

V is TRBV6-5 and J is TRBJ1-1; 7 nucleotides match TRBD1. The CDR3 is made up of 13 amino acids. Trimming took 5 bases from V and 11 from J; bases not matched to a gene: 11. Germline CDR1 is MNHEY and CDR2 is SVGAGI. The CDR3 sequence is CASSPRRTGPAFF. The DNA of the CDR3 is TGTGCCAGCAGTCCCAGACGGACAGGTCCGGCTTTCTTT.

The rearrangement uses TRBV9 and TRBJ2-2, with 7 bases identical to TRBD1. V was clipped by 3 bases and J by 0 bases; unmatched bases: 11. CDR1 is SGDLS, CDR2 YYNGEE, per germline. CDR3 size: 18 residues. The DNA for the CDR3 is TGTGCCAGCAGCGCACGCAGGGGGTCGAACCCGAACACCGGGGAGCTGTTTTTT. Encoded protein: CASSARRGSNPNTGELFF.

This chain links TRBV6-5 with TRBJ2-7; 9 bases line up with TRBD1. With 0 bases clipped from V and 8 bases from J, the junction kept 8 bases outside the gene matches. The CDR3 runs to 15 residues. Germline CDR1 MNHEY, CDR2 SVGAGI. This CDR3 reads CASSYSGRTGEKQYF. For the CDR3, the DNA is TGTGCCAGCAGTTACTCGGGTCGGACAGGGGAGAAGCAGTACTTC.

This chain connects TRBV7-9 to TRBJ2-2; tentatively, D is TRBD1 (6 bases). The CDR3 covers 15 residues. V was cut by 3 bases and J by 5 bases, with 13 bases left in between. Germline V gene sequence: CDR1 SEHNR, CDR2 FQNEAQ (reference sequence). The CDR3 here is CASSFQGKGTGELFF. CDR3 coding DNA: TGTGCCAGCAGCTTTCAGGGGAAGGGGACCGGGGAGCTGTTTTTT.

The CDR3: CASSPKQGASTDTQYF. For the CDR3, the DNA is TGTGCCAGCTCACCAAAACAGGGGGCAAGCACAGATACGCAGTATTTT. This chain connects TRBV18 to TRBJ2-3, with TRBD1 matching 9 bases. Per germline, CDR1 KGHSH and CDR2 LQKENI. The V gene end was trimmed by 2 bases and the J gene end by 0 bases; junction bases not matched to a gene: 3. This CDR3 contains 16 residues.

The genes are TRBV5-4 and TRBJ1-2; 8 bases match TRBD1. V shed 4 bases and J 4 bases; nucleotides not matched to a gene: 9. The germline V gene encodes CDR1 SGHNT and CDR2 YYREEE (reference sequence). The length of the CDR3 is 15 residues. The CDR3 nucleotides are TGTGCCAGCAGCCCCGAGGACAGGGTCGGCTATGGCTACACCTTC. It yields the protein CASSPEDRVGYGYTF.

The rearrangement uses TRBV5-5 and TRBJ1-3; D not resolved. In germline, CDR1 is SGHKS, CDR2 YYEKEE (reference sequence). Trimming took 5 bases from V and 0 from J, leaving 18 bases between them. The CDR3 is 17 amino acids. CDR3 in DNA: TGTGCCAGCAGTTTCCACGAGGGCGATATCTCTGGAAACACCATATATTTT. Its protein is CASSFHEGDISGNTIYF.